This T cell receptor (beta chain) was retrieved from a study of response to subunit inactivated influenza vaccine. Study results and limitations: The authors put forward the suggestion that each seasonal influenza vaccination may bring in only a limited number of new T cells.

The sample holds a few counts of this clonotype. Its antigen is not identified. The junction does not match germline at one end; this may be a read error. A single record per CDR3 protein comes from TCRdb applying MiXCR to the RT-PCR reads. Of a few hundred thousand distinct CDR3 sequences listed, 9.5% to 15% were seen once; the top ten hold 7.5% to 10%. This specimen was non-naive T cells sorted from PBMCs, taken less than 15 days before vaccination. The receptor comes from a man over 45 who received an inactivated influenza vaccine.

CDR3 amino acids: CSVKDRVGSPLHF. In DNA form, the CDR3 reads TGCAGCGTTAAAGACAGGGTAGGGTCACCCCTCCACTTT. This rearrangement joins TRBV29-1 to TRBJ1-6; TRBD1 matches at 7 bases. Per the germline V gene, CDR1 is SQVTM and CDR2 is ANQGSEA. The CDR3 extends over 13 amino acids. Full variable domain (missing parts from reference TRBV29-1 and TRBJ1-6): SAVISQKPSRDICQRGTSLTIQCQVDSQVTMMFWYRQQPGQSLTLIATANQGSEATYESGFVIDKFPISRPNLTFSTLTVSNMSPEDSSIYLCSVKDRVGSPLHFGNGTRLTVT.